This TCR beta chain was identified during a study of T cells after yellow fever vaccination. 5'RACE template switching added a universal primer site and UMIs to TCR cDNA. TCRdb redid the calling of the 5' RACE reads with MiXCR, one entry per CDR3 protein. This sample has 450,000 to 550,000 distinct CDR3 sequences, with 21% found just once. About this clonotype itself: As yet, its antigen is unknown.

The junction had 10 bases not matched to a gene; V was cut back by 3 bases and J by 6 bases. The CDR3 is made up of 15 amino acids. Germline V gene data show CDR1 as LNHNV and CDR2 as YYDKDF (reference sequence). Study conclusions and caveats: In post-booster samples, most primary-vaccination clones reappeared (approximately 96% CD4, 88% CD8).

This TCR came from a man between 18 and 29 years old who received the YFV17D yellow fever vaccine. The chain combines TRBV15 with TRBJ2-7; TRBD1 matches 8 bases. Sequencing was performed on PBMCs, taken roughly 20 days after the first yellow fever vaccination. The CDR3 sequence: CATSRRQGLGFEQYF. CDR3 nucleotide sequence: TGTGCCACCAGCAGGAGACAGGGGTTGGGCTTCGAGCAGTACTTC.